These T cell receptor beta chains were read from a single sample in a study of PD-L1 blockade in urothelial cancer. This table comes from immunoSEQ multiplex PCR, and its TCRdb copy is limited to in-frame clones, with some not included. The table includes around 40,000 clones, around 88% detected once. The sequencing here drew on PBMCs, taken around atezolizumab (anti-PD-L1) treatment. Receptors were obtained from a man between 60 and 70 years old with urothelial cancer. CDR3s include the opening cysteine and the closing phenylalanine or tryptophan. Fields, in order: V gene, D gene, J gene, clone size, CDR3 protein, CDR3 DNA. A D gene is named only where the DNA matches it firmly. The size field is filled for only some rows; it gives once, few, many or a size class.

v_gene: TRBV6-5; d_gene: TRBD2; j_gene: TRBJ2-7; abundance: NA; CDR3aa: CASGREGSYEQYF; CDR3nt: TGTGCCAGCGGGCGGGAGGGCTCCTACGAGCAGTACTTC
v_gene: TRBV19; d_gene: TRBD1; j_gene: TRBJ1-1; abundance: NA; CDR3aa: CASMGTGGFVSLNTEAFF; CDR3nt: TGTGCCAGTATGGGGACAGGGGGCTTTGTTTCTTTGAACACTGAAGCTTTCTTT
v_gene: TRBV5-4; d_gene: TRBD1; j_gene: TRBJ2-3; abundance: NA; CDR3aa: CASSPPGRDRVAGTDTQYF; CDR3nt: TGTGCCAGCAGCCCCCCGGGCCGGGACAGGGTCGCGGGGACAGATACGCAGTATTTT
v_gene: TRBV11-2; d_gene: TRBD1; j_gene: TRBJ2-3; abundance: NA; CDR3aa: CASSLGGQGADTQYF; CDR3nt: TGTGCCAGCAGCTTAGGGGGACAGGGGGCAGATACGCAGTATTTT
v_gene: TRBV18; d_gene: NA; j_gene: TRBJ2-1; abundance: NA; CDR3aa: CASSPEGNEQFF; CDR3nt: TGTGCCAGCTCACCAGAGGGTAATGAGCAGTTCTTC
v_gene: TRBV7-3; d_gene: TRBD2; j_gene: TRBJ2-6; abundance: NA; CDR3aa: CASSLVGGGSGANVLTF; CDR3nt: TGTGCCAGCAGCTTAGTGGGGGGGGGCTCTGGGGCCAACGTCCTGACTTTC
v_gene: TRBV6-1; d_gene: NA; j_gene: TRBJ1-2; abundance: NA; CDR3aa: CASSETGIYYGYTF; CDR3nt: TGTGCCAGCAGTGAAACAGGGATATACTATGGCTACACCTTC
v_gene: TRBV16; d_gene: TRBD1; j_gene: TRBJ1-6; abundance: NA; CDR3aa: CASSPGQGSSPLHF; CDR3nt: TGTGCCAGCAGCCCTGGACAGGGGAGTTCACCCCTCCACTTT
v_gene: TRBV27; d_gene: NA; j_gene: TRBJ2-7; abundance: NA; CDR3aa: CASSLLETAYEQYF; CDR3nt: TGTGCCAGCAGTTTATTGGAGACCGCCTACGAGCAGTACTTC
v_gene: TRBV4-3; d_gene: TRBD1; j_gene: TRBJ2-2; abundance: NA; CDR3aa: CASSQDPTGAGELFF; CDR3nt: TGCGCCAGCAGCCAAGACCCGACAGGGGCCGGGGAGCTGTTTTTT
v_gene: TRBV5-1; d_gene: TRBD1; j_gene: TRBJ2-7; abundance: NA; CDR3aa: CASSLEVTGVEQYF; CDR3nt: TGCGCCAGCAGCTTGGAGGTGACAGGGGTTGAGCAGTACTTC
v_gene: TRBV7-2; d_gene: NA; j_gene: TRBJ2-1; abundance: once; CDR3aa: CASSQLAGEQFF; CDR3nt: TGTGCCAGCAGCCAATTGGCAGGTGAGCAGTTCTTC
v_gene: TRBV2; d_gene: TRBD2; j_gene: TRBJ2-1; abundance: NA; CDR3aa: CASSVTSGGAGRYNEQFF; CDR3nt: TGTGCCAGCAGTGTGACTAGCGGGGGGGCCGGGCGATACAATGAGCAGTTCTTC
v_gene: TRBV18; d_gene: TRBD1; j_gene: TRBJ1-5; abundance: NA; CDR3aa: CASSDIGQGTNQPQHF; CDR3nt: TGTGCCAGCTCCGACATCGGACAGGGAACGAATCAGCCCCAGCATTTT
v_gene: TRBV10-1; d_gene: TRBD2; j_gene: TRBJ2-7; abundance: NA; CDR3aa: CASSEGLAGGYEQYF; CDR3nt: TGCGCCAGCAGTGAGGGACTAGCGGGAGGATACGAGCAGTACTTC
v_gene: TRBV11-2; d_gene: TRBD1; j_gene: TRBJ1-1; abundance: NA; CDR3aa: CASSGDRVAFF; CDR3nt: TGTGCCAGCAGCGGGGACAGGGTAGCTTTCTTT
v_gene: TRBV28; d_gene: NA; j_gene: TRBJ1-1; abundance: NA; CDR3aa: CASSLQGPNTEAFF; CDR3nt: TGTGCCAGCAGCCTACAGGGACCGAACACTGAAGCTTTCTTT
v_gene: TRBV14; d_gene: TRBD1; j_gene: TRBJ2-1; abundance: NA; CDR3aa: CASSQDPPGGTVDRFF; CDR3nt: TGTGCCAGCAGCCAAGATCCCCCAGGGGGAACGGTAGATAGGTTCTTC
v_gene: TRBV30; d_gene: TRBD1; j_gene: TRBJ2-7; abundance: NA; CDR3aa: CAWNRGTGGTHEQYF; CDR3nt: TGTGCCTGGAACCGAGGGACAGGGGGCACCCACGAGCAGTACTTC
v_gene: TRBV5-1; d_gene: TRBD1; j_gene: TRBJ1-1; abundance: few; CDR3aa: CASSQGQGAVTEAFF; CDR3nt: TGCGCCAGCAGCCAAGGACAGGGGGCGGTGACTGAAGCTTTCTTT
v_gene: TRBV28; d_gene: NA; j_gene: TRBJ2-3; abundance: NA; CDR3aa: CASSLGGAGTDTQYF; CDR3nt: TGTGCCAGCAGTTTAGGCGGGGCGGGCACAGATACGCAGTATTTT
v_gene: TRBV5-1; d_gene: TRBD1; j_gene: TRBJ2-7; abundance: NA; CDR3aa: CASSKEGDSHYEQYF; CDR3nt: TGCGCCAGCAGCAAGGAAGGGGACAGTCACTACGAGCAGTACTTC
v_gene: TRBV5-1; d_gene: TRBD1; j_gene: TRBJ1-2; abundance: NA; CDR3aa: CASSFLLEGGADGYTF; CDR3nt: TGCGCCAGCAGCTTCCTGTTGGAAGGGGGCGCTGACGGCTACACCTTC
v_gene: TRBV9; d_gene: NA; j_gene: TRBJ2-3; abundance: once; CDR3aa: CASSVVGTDTQYF; CDR3nt: TGTGCCAGCAGCGTAGTCGGCACAGATACGCAGTATTTT
v_gene: TRBV10-3; d_gene: TRBD2; j_gene: TRBJ2-3; abundance: NA; CDR3aa: CAISDPGTSGITDTQYF; CDR3nt: TGTGCCATCAGTGACCCCGGGACTAGCGGAATCACAGATACGCAGTATTTT
v_gene: TRBV19; d_gene: NA; j_gene: TRBJ2-7; abundance: NA; CDR3aa: CASKQRQDAYEQYF; CDR3nt: TGTGCCAGTAAGCAGAGACAGGACGCCTACGAGCAGTACTTC
v_gene: TRBV7-2; d_gene: TRBD2; j_gene: TRBJ2-2; abundance: NA; CDR3aa: CASGRTSVPTGELFF; CDR3nt: TGTGCCAGCGGCCGGACTAGTGTTCCTACCGGGGAGCTGTTTTTT
v_gene: TRBV10-3; d_gene: TRBD2; j_gene: TRBJ2-7; abundance: NA; CDR3aa: CAISEAGGHYEQYF; CDR3nt: TGTGCCATCAGTGAAGCGGGAGGCCATTACGAGCAGTACTTC
v_gene: TRBV4-1; d_gene: TRBD1; j_gene: TRBJ1-4; abundance: NA; CDR3aa: CASSQAGQVNEKLFF; CDR3nt: TGCGCCAGCAGCCAAGCGGGACAGGTTAATGAAAAACTGTTTTTT
v_gene: TRBV30; d_gene: NA; j_gene: TRBJ2-5; abundance: NA; CDR3aa: CAWRTDGEETQYF; CDR3nt: TGTGCCTGGAGGACCGACGGAGAAGAGACCCAGTACTTC
v_gene: TRBV6-1; d_gene: NA; j_gene: TRBJ1-5; abundance: NA; CDR3aa: CASSESLSGRWQPQHF; CDR3nt: TGTGCCAGCAGTGAATCGCTGTCAGGTCGGTGGCAGCCCCAGCATTTT
v_gene: TRBV2; d_gene: TRBD1; j_gene: TRBJ1-5; abundance: NA; CDR3aa: CASSRTGGQPQHF; CDR3nt: TGTGCCAGCAGTAGGACAGGGGGGCAGCCCCAGCATTTT
v_gene: TRBV2; d_gene: NA; j_gene: TRBJ1-2; abundance: NA; CDR3aa: CASSEATAFNYGYTF; CDR3nt: TGTGCCAGCAGTGAAGCGACAGCTTTTAACTATGGCTACACCTTC
v_gene: TRBV21-1; d_gene: NA; j_gene: TRBJ2-7; abundance: NA; CDR3aa: CASSRRDRRWEQYF; CDR3nt: TGTGCCAGCAGCCGCCGGGACAGGCGATGGGAGCAGTACTTC
v_gene: TRBV9; d_gene: NA; j_gene: TRBJ1-5; abundance: NA; CDR3aa: CASSRSSNQPQHF; CDR3nt: TGTGCCAGCAGTCGTAGTAGCAATCAGCCCCAGCATTTT
v_gene: TRBV7-2; d_gene: TRBD1; j_gene: TRBJ1-4; abundance: NA; CDR3aa: CASSLGFGTGGNEKLFF; CDR3nt: TGTGCCAGCAGCTTAGGGTTCGGGACAGGGGGAAATGAAAAACTGTTTTTT
v_gene: TRBV7-9; d_gene: TRBD2; j_gene: TRBJ2-5; abundance: NA; CDR3aa: CASSAAGGDLAQYF; CDR3nt: TGTGCCAGCAGCGCAGCGGGAGGGGACTTGGCCCAGTACTTC
v_gene: TRBV11-2; d_gene: NA; j_gene: TRBJ2-3; abundance: NA; CDR3aa: CASSLARISDTQYF; CDR3nt: TGTGCCAGCAGCTTAGCTAGGATCTCGGATACGCAGTATTTT
v_gene: TRBV6-5; d_gene: NA; j_gene: TRBJ2-7; abundance: NA; CDR3aa: CASSYSVLLSSYEQYF; CDR3nt: TGTGCCAGCAGTTACTCGGTCTTGCTATCTTCCTACGAGCAGTACTTC
v_gene: TRBV27; d_gene: TRBD1; j_gene: TRBJ2-7; abundance: NA; CDR3aa: CASSLSGQGQKRSEQYF; CDR3nt: TGTGCCAGCAGTTTATCGGGACAGGGGCAGAAGAGGAGTGAGCAGTACTTC
v_gene: TRBV9; d_gene: TRBD2; j_gene: TRBJ2-5; abundance: NA; CDR3aa: CASSEGLAGDQETQYF; CDR3nt: TGTGCCAGCAGCGAAGGACTAGCGGGGGACCAAGAGACCCAGTACTTC
v_gene: TRBV4-1; d_gene: TRBD2; j_gene: TRBJ2-2; abundance: NA; CDR3aa: CASSQEVSGITGELFF; CDR3nt: TGCGCCAGCAGCCAAGAAGTTAGCGGGATCACCGGGGAGCTGTTTTTT
v_gene: TRBV7-9; d_gene: TRBD1; j_gene: TRBJ1-6; abundance: NA; CDR3aa: CASSSPGTGAYNSPLHF; CDR3nt: TGTGCCAGCAGTTCCCCCGGGACAGGGGCTTATAATTCACCCCTCCACTTT
v_gene: TRBV7-6; d_gene: NA; j_gene: TRBJ2-7; abundance: NA; CDR3aa: CASSLVGSEQYF; CDR3nt: TGTGCCAGCAGCTTAGTCGGGTCCGAGCAGTACTTC
v_gene: TRBV2; d_gene: NA; j_gene: TRBJ2-2; abundance: NA; CDR3aa: CASILDTTGELFF; CDR3nt: TGTGCCAGCATTCTGGACACCACCGGGGAGCTGTTTTTT
v_gene: TRBV4-1; d_gene: NA; j_gene: TRBJ2-7; abundance: NA; CDR3aa: CASSQDEDYEQYF; CDR3nt: TGCGCCAGCAGCCAAGATGAGGACTACGAGCAGTACTTC
v_gene: TRBV6-1; d_gene: TRBD1; j_gene: TRBJ1-2; abundance: NA; CDR3aa: CASSPGQGVYGYTF; CDR3nt: TGTGCCAGCAGCCCCGGGCAGGGGGTCTATGGCTACACCTTC
v_gene: TRBV9; d_gene: NA; j_gene: TRBJ2-3; abundance: NA; CDR3aa: CASSVDPAGTQYF; CDR3nt: TGTGCCAGCAGCGTAGATCCGGCAGGTACGCAGTATTTT
v_gene: TRBV5-1; d_gene: TRBD2; j_gene: TRBJ2-5; abundance: NA; CDR3aa: CASSLGASGQETQYF; CDR3nt: TGCGCCAGCAGCTTGGGCGCTAGCGGCCAAGAGACCCAGTACTTC
v_gene: TRBV4-1; d_gene: NA; j_gene: TRBJ2-4; abundance: few; CDR3aa: CASSQGFVGEKAKNIQYF; CDR3nt: TGCGCCAGCAGCCAAGGGTTTGTCGGGGAGAAAGCCAAAAACATTCAGTACTTC
v_gene: TRBV18; d_gene: NA; j_gene: TRBJ2-5; abundance: NA; CDR3aa: CASSPDSAETQYF; CDR3nt: TGTGCCAGCTCACCCGACTCCGCAGAGACCCAGTACTTC